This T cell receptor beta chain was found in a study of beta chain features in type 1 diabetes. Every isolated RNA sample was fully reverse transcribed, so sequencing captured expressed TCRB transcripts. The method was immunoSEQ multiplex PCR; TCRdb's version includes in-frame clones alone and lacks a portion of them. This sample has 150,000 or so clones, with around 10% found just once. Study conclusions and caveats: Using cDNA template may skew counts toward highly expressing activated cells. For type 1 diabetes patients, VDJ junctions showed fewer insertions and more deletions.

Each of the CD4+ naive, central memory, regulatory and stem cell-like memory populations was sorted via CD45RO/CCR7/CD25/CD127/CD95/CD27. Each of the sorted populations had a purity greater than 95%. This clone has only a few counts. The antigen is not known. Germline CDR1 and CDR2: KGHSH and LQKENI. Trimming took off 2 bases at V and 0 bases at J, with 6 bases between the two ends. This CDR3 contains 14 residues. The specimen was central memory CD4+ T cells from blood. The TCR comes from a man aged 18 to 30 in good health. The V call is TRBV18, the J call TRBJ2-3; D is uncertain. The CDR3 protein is CASSPYRSTDTQYF. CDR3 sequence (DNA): TGTGCCAGCTCACCATACAGAAGCACAGATACGCAGTATTTT.